Following are 2 T cell receptor beta chains from one sample sequenced in a study of T cells expressing NK-cell markers. TCRdb re-called the 5' RACE reads; every CDR3 protein appears as one record, without DNA. This sample's clone table lists roughly 420,000 distinct CDR3 sequences. The sample consisted of blood T cells: a sorted CD56 or NKG2C T cell subset, CD4+ or CD8+ T cells, or bulk PBMC T cells (not recorded which). These receptors originate from a woman between 18 and 70 years old in good health.

V usage is TRBV4-1 and J usage is TRBJ1-4. Germline assignment: CDR1 MGHRA and CDR2 YSYEKL. The CDR3 sequence is 16 residues long. This CDR3 is CASSQDTGGFGEKLFF.

The chain has TRBV18 and TRBJ2-7; as DNA is missing, the TRBD1 call by TCRdb cannot be tested. The germline V gene encodes CDR1 KGHSH and CDR2 LQKENI. CDR3 length equals 13 residues. The CDR3 sequence: CASSPGQGSEQYF.